The source of this T cell receptor (beta chain) is a study of T-cell reconstitution after alpha-beta-depleted transplantation in children (dated by TCRdb to about 2016). In the study overall: Using TCR repertoire profiling, the study followed T-cell immune reconstitution in a quantitative way in children after TCRalphabeta/CD19-depleted allogeneic hematopoietic cell transplantation.

This clonotype came up many times. Its recognized antigen is unknown. Per-base qualities were not stored, and no clone one base away is much larger. There are 16 amino acids in the CDR3, from cysteine to phenylalanine inclusive. The DNA shown is the 48-base CDR3, in frame from base 1. Looking up the germline V gene yields CDR1 SGHTA and CDR2 FQGNSA. V drops 6 bases and J drops 0 bases, leaving 15 bases in between. Library generation was performed with PCR. The sample was run on an Illumina HiSeq 2500. To normalize quantification of the TCRbeta repertoire, the TCR libraries were built with molecular barcoding that relied on unique molecular identifiers. TCRdb's own reprocessing of the public reads used fastp at Q25 and MiXCR and kept productive beta chains. Under each unique CDR3 protein, matching rows form one entry showing the most common genes and DNA. The sample contains around 93,000 distinct CDR3 sequences, roughly 8% of them found a single time. Jointly, the top ten make up 6.9% of the sample.

The specimen was PBMCs from the stem cell graft donor, collected from the stem cell graft. This sequence uses TRBV7-2 and TRBJ2-1; the D segment cannot be called with confidence. The source of this sequence is a human donor who donated a stem cell graft to a child with congenital amegakaryocytic thrombocytopenia. The sequenced DNA is TGTGCCAGCAGTCCTGACTTCGAAAGCTCCTACAATGAGCAGTTCTTC. It codes for CASSPDFESSYNEQFF.